A selection of T cell receptor beta chains follows, all from one sample in a study of radiotherapy plus CTLA-4 blockade in lung cancer. Assay: immunoSEQ multiplex PCR; the TCRdb copy retains only in-frame clones and omits some. The sample includes 85,000 to 130,000 clones, over 65% of them seen just once. The specimen comprised peripheral blood, sampled from a patient treated with radiotherapy plus ipilimumab. The receptors derive from a human donor with non-small cell lung cancer that progressed on radiotherapy plus ipilimumab. Some clones in this sample may be carry-over from other donors' samples. CDR3s include the opening cysteine and the closing phenylalanine or tryptophan. Each record gives: V gene, J gene, CDR3 protein.

>TRBV19|TRBJ1-2
CASSNRDQVDYGYTF
>TRBV7-9|TRBJ1-5
CASSLVGDSNQPQHF
>TRBV5-1|TRBJ2-3
CASSLGQETDTQYF
>TRBV6-6|TRBJ1-1
CASSSTGVPHTEAFF
>TRBV7-2|TRBJ2-3
CASSRDRGQDTQYF
>TRBV27|TRBJ2-3
CASSSPRDTQYF
>TRBV6-7|TRBJ1-4
CASSPHRDRGATNEKLFF
>TRBV6-5|TRBJ1-2
CASRYRVDRGNGYTF
>TRBV5-6|TRBJ2-2
CASSSQGAGTGELFF
>TRBV18|TRBJ2-7
CASSPSSYEQYF
>TRBV7-8|TRBJ2-3
CASSLESALGTDTQYF
>TRBV5-1|TRBJ2-1
CASSLIGNEQFF
>TRBV4-3|TRBJ2-3
CASSQWRGDTDTQYF
>TRBV10-3|TRBJ1-1
CAISDFSSRRSTEAFF
>TRBV7-9|TRBJ2-7
CASSVRGTGPIEQYF
>TRBV4-1|TRBJ2-1
CASSHQRGAYSLSSYNEQFF
>TRBV9|TRBJ1-5
CASSVGSNQPQHF
>TRBV10-3|TRBJ1-5
CAISVTGGNQPQHF
>TRBV2|TRBJ1-2
CASSEENYGYTF
>TRBV28|TRBJ1-6
CASRRLQGGLSPLHF
>TRBV7-2|TRBJ2-6
CASSLASGSGANVLTF
>TRBV14|TRBJ2-1
CASSRRTSGGVNEQFF
>TRBV5-6|TRBJ1-2
CASSYRTVNYGYTF
>TRBV30|TRBJ2-6
CASDPSGANVLTF